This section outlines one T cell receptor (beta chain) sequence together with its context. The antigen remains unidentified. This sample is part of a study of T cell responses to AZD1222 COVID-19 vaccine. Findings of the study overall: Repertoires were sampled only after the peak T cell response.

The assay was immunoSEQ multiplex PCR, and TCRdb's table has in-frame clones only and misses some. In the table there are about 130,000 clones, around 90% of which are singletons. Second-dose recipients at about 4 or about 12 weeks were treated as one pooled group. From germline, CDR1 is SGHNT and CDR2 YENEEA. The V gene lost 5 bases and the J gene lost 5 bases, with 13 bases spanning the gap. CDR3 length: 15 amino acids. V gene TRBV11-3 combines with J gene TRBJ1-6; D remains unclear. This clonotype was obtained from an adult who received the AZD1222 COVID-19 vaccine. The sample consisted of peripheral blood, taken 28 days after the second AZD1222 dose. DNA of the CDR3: TGTGCCAGCAGCCCACTACAGAGGGATAATTCACCCCTCCACTTT. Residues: CASSPLQRDNSPLHF.